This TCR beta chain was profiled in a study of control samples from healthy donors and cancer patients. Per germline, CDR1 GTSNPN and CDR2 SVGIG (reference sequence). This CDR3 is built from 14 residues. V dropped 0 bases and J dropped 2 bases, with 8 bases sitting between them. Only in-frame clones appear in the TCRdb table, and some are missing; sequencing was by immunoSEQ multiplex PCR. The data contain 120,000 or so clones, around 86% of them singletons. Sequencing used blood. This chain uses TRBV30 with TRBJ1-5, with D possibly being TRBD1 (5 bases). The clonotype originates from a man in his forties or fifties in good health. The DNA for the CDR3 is TGTGCCTGGAGTGTCGGGACCCGCAATCAGCCCCAGCATTTT. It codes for CAWSVGTRNQPQHF. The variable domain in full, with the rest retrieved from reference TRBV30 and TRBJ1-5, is SQTIHQWPATLVQPVGSPLSLECTVEGTSNPNLYWYRQAAGRGLQLLFYSVGIGQISSEVPQNLSASRPQDRQFILSSKKLLLSDSGFYLCAWSVGTRNQPQHFGDGTRLSIL.